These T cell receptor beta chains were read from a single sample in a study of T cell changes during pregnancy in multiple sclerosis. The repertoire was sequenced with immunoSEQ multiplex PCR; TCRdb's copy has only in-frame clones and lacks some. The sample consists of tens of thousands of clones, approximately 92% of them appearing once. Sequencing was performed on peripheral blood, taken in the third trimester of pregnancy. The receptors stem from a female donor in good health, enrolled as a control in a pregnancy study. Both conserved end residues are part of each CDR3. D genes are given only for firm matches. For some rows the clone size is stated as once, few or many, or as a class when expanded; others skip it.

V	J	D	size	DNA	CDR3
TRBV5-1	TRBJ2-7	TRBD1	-	TGCGCCAGCAGCTTGGGTGGGGACAGGCTCTACGAGCAGTACTTC	CASSLGGDRLYEQYF
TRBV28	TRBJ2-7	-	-	TGTGCCAGCAGTTTTCTACACGAGCAGTACTTC	CASSFLHEQYF
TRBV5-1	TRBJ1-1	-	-	TGCGCCAGCATGTGGCGGGCCAATAGCCCTGAAGCTTTCTTT	CASMWRANSPEAFF
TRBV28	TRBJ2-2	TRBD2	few	TGTGCCAGCAGTTGGGCTAGCGGGGGACGGGAGCTGTTTTTT	CASSWASGGRELFF
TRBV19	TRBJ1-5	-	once	TGTGCCAGTAGTATAACACAGGGCGACAATCAGCCCCAGCATTTT	CASSITQGDNQPQHF
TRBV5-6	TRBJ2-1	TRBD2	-	TGTGCCAGCAGCTTGGTGGCTAGCGGGAGCAATGAGCAGTTCTTC	CASSLVASGSNEQFF
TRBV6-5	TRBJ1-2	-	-	TGTGCCAGCAGTTATGGGCAGTATAATAAGGATGGCTACACCTTC	CASSYGQYNKDGYTF
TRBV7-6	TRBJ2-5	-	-	TGTGCCAGCAGCTTAGGGGGCCTGGAGACCCAGTACTTC	CASSLGGLETQYF
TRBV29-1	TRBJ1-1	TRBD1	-	TGCAGCGCCGAGGCCGGGACAGGGGGTGAAGCTTTCTTT	CSAEAGTGGEAFF
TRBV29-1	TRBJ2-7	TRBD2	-	TGCAGCGGTACTAGCGGGGGAGCCTACGAGCAGTACTTC	CSGTSGGAYEQYF
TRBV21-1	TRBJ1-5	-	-	TGTGCCAGCAGCTTGCTTGGGACAGGAAAATATAGCAATCAGCCCCAGCATTTT	CASSLLGTGKYSNQPQHF
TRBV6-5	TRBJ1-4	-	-	TGTGCCAGCAGTTACTCATCGACGGGGGGACGGGAAAAACTGTTTTTT	CASSYSSTGGREKLFF
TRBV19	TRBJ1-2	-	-	TGTGCCAGTAGTATAGATACCGGGTATGGCTACACCTTC	CASSIDTGYGYTF
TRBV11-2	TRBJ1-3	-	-	TGTGCCAGCAGCTTAGTGGGGCAGCTCCCCGGAAACACCATATATTTT	CASSLVGQLPGNTIYF
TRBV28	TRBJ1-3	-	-	TGTGCCAGCAGTCCAACCAGGGGCTCTGGAAACACCATATATTTT	CASSPTRGSGNTIYF
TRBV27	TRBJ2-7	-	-	TGTGCCAGCAGTTTCGCGGGACGCTCCTACGAGCAGTACTTC	CASSFAGRSYEQYF
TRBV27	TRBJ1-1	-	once	TGTGCCAGCAGTCGCCGGGAGAACACTGAAGCTTTCTTT	CASSRRENTEAFF
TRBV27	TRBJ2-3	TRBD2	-	TGTGCCAGCAGTCCGGGGACTAGCGGCACAGATACGCAGTATTTT	CASSPGTSGTDTQYF
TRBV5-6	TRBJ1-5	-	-	TGTGCCAGCAGCTTGATGCTGGGGGCAAGTCAGCCCCAGCATTTT	CASSLMLGASQPQHF
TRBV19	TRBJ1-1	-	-	TGTGCCAGTAGTATAAGGGGGGGACCTGCTTTCTTT	CASSIRGGPAFF
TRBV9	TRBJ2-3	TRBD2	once	TGTGCCAGCAGCACATCCGGGACTAGCGGGGGGGCAGATACGCAGTATTTT	CASSTSGTSGGADTQYF
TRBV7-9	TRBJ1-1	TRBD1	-	TGTGCCAGCAGCCCGCCGCCGGAGACAGGGATAACTGAAGCTTTCTTT	CASSPPPETGITEAFF